This TCR beta chain is drawn from a study of blood T cell repertoires in COVID-19. Study as a whole: The origin of the acute and convalescent COVID-19 samples was the United States, Italy and Spain.

Study processing details: Reference gene primer amplification yielded estimated nucleated cell counts. The repertoire was sequenced with immunoSEQ multiplex PCR; TCRdb's copy has only in-frame clones and lacks some. The V and J calls and clone size are taken from that table; D and trimming were inferred from the DNA. Here the sample spans under 300,000 clones, roughly nine tenths being singletons. Trimming shortened V by 0 bases and J by 1 base, and 15 bases separated the two germline ends. The CDR3 is made up of 17 amino acids. CDR1 is SGHDN, CDR2 FVKESK, per germline. Enrollment of patients from Seattle took place during active infection, with longitudinal follow-up.

This sequence joins TRBV14 and TRBJ1-1; unclear D gene. Sequencing used peripheral blood. The sequence was collected from a woman aged 25 to 45 with COVID-19, enrolled during active disease. DNA for the CDR3: TGTGCCAGCAGCCAAGATATAAGAATTCTAAGGAACACTGAAGCTTTCTTT. Its protein is CASSQDIRILRNTEAFF.